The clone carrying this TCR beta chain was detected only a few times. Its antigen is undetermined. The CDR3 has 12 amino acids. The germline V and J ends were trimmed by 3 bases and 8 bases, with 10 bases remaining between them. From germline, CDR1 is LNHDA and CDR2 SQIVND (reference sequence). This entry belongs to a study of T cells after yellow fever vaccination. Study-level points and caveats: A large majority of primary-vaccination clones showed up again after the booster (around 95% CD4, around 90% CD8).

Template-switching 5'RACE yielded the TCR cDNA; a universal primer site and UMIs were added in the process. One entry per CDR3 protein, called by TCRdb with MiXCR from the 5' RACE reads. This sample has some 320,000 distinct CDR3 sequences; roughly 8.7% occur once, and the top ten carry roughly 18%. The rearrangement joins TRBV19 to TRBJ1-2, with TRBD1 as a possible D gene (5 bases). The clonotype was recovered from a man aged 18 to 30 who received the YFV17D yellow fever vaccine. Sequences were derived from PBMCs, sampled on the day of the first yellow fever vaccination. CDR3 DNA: TGTGCCAGTAGTATGGGACGGCGGGGCTACACCTTC. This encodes CASSMGRRGYTF.